This T cell receptor (beta chain) was found in a study of naive and memory T cell subsets. This clonotype occurred a few times. Its matching antigen is unknown. An equimolar mix of two oligonucleotides served as the beta constant-region primer for TRBC1 and TRBC2. Ligated cDNA was amplified by four rounds of PCR with nested alpha and beta constant-region primers and SP2. A single record per CDR3 protein comes from TCRdb applying MiXCR to the UMI-ligation and nested PCR reads. Altogether over 110,000 distinct CDR3 sequences are present, about a fifth being singletons, with the ten largest covering around 0.63%. Whole-study results and caveats: Especially in CD8 cells, naive repertoires contained a few larger clonotypes, possibly CD45RA-re-expressing memory cells.

The CDR3 covers 18 residues. Germline CDR1 is SGHRS and CDR2 is YFSETQ. Germline trimming cut 0 bases from V and 5 bases from J; bases unmatched to any gene: 9. This TCR came from a human donor in good health. The gene calls are TRBV5-1 and TRBJ2-2; 11 positions match TRBD2. Sequences were obtained from naive CD8+ T cells from blood. The CDR3 DNA follows: TGCGCCAGCAGCTTGGACGCAACTAGCGGGAGAGGGACCGGGGAGCTGTTTTTT. Protein product: CASSLDATSGRGTGELFF.